The 2 T cell receptor beta chains below were found in one sample sequenced in a study of PD-1 blockade in classical Hodgkin lymphoma. The sample's time point: cycle 4 day 1 (C4D1), after less than seven weeks of nivolumab. Brentuximab vedotin exposure varied, and every patient relapsed after autologous stem cell transplantation. Produced via immunoSEQ multiplex PCR; TCRdb's table is partial and in-frame only. Of 34,000 or so clones listed, 81% are singletons. Sequences were derived from peripheral blood mononuclear cells (PBMCs), sampled before the fourth cycle of nivolumab. Receptors originate from a human donor with classical Hodgkin lymphoma.

This chain connects TRBV5-1 to TRBJ1-1, with D maybe TRBD1 (6 bases). Trimming stripped 4 bases from V and 6 bases from J, with 13 bases between. Per germline, CDR1 SGHRS and CDR2 YFSETQ. CDR3 length: 13 residues. The CDR3 DNA reads TGCGCCAGCAGCGCAGGGACAATCGCTGAAGCTTTCTTT. Protein: CASSAGTIAEAFF. The full variable domain, completed using reference TRBV5-1 and TRBJ1-1, is KAGVTQTPRYLIKTRGQQVTLSCSPISGHRSVSWYQQTPGQGLQFLFEYFSETQRNKGNFPGRFSGRQFSNSRSEMNVSTLELGDSALYLCASSAGTIAEAFFGQGTRLTVV.

This clone was picked up a small number of times. The chain recombines TRBV29-1 with TRBJ1-2, with D perhaps TRBD1 (5 bases). This CDR3 comprises 11 residues. Germline V gene sequence: CDR1 SQVTM, CDR2 ANQGSEA. The V and J ends lost 3 bases and 3 bases respectively, with 5 bases between them. In nucleotides, the CDR3 is TGCAGCGTTGACAGGGACTATGGCTACACCTTC. It translates to CSVDRDYGYTF.